This T cell receptor (beta chain) originates from a study of blood T cell repertoires in COVID-19. About the study: Acute and convalescent COVID-19 samples came from the United States, Italy and Spain. Sample material is recorded as cDNA or gDNA derived from T cells, B-cell-depleted T cells, or PBMCs.

Authors' data handling: Amplifying reference gene primers gave estimates of nucleated cell counts. This table comes from immunoSEQ multiplex PCR, and its TCRdb copy is limited to in-frame clones, with some not included. V and J calls and clone size are copied from that table; D and trimming were computed from the DNA. The repertoire includes about 270,000 clones, approximately 86% of them detected once, and around 4% sits in the top ten. V lost 0 bases and J lost 7, with 15 bases in between. The germline CDR1 and CDR2 sequences are LGHNA and YNFKEQ. This CDR3 has 16 amino acids. The sequencing sample was made of peripheral blood. The chain links TRBV4-2 to TRBJ2-2; perhaps TRBD2 as D (6 bases). This clonotype was sampled from a woman between 50 and 59 years old with active or convalescent COVID-19. The CDR3 spells CASSQDQAGLLGELFF. Here the CDR3 DNA reads TGTGCCAGCAGCCAAGATCAAGCGGGCCTACTCGGGGAGCTGTTTTTT.